A selection of T cell receptor beta chains follows, all from one sample in a study of T cells after yellow fever vaccination. TCRdb re-called the 5' RACE reads with MiXCR, one entry per CDR3 protein. The sample includes 250,000 to 350,000 distinct CDR3 sequences, approximately 4.3% of them seen just once. Source: PBMCs, taken 15 days after the yellow fever booster vaccination. The receptors here all came from a man aged 18 to 35 who received the YFV17D yellow fever vaccine. The CDR3 runs from the conserved cysteine through the conserved F or W. D genes are given only for firm matches. For some rows the clone size is stated as once, few or many, or as a class when expanded; others skip it.

TRBJ2-2 | many | . | TRBV7-3 | TGTGCCAGCAGCTTTTCGAACACCGGGGAGCTGTTTTTT | CASSFSNTGELFF
TRBJ1-1 | . | TRBD1 | TRBV4-2 | TGTGCCAGCAGCCAAGCCCAGGACAGGTTAGCTTTCTTT | CASSQAQDRLAFF
TRBJ2-3 | . | . | TRBV12-3/TRBV12-4 | TGTGCCAGCATCTCACGGACAGCCCCGAGAGGTACGCAGTATTTT | CASISRTAPRGTQYF
TRBJ2-2 | few | . | TRBV3-1 | TGTGCCAGCAGCCAAGAGCTGGGGAGGAGCGGGGAGCTGTTTTTT | CASSQELGRSGELFF
TRBJ2-1 | many | TRBD2 | TRBV5-6 | TGTGCCAGCAGCCTCCGCGGGGGGAGGTTCAATGAGCAGTTCTTC | CASSLRGGRFNEQFF
TRBJ2-7 | many | TRBD2 | TRBV12-3/TRBV12-4 | TGTGCCAGCAGTTTACTCGGCGGGGGGGCCTACGAGCAGTACTTC | CASSLLGGGAYEQYF
TRBJ2-4 | many | . | TRBV5-1 | TGCGCCAGCAGCTTGGACGGAAACATTCAGTACTTC | CASSLDGNIQYF
TRBJ2-1 | many | TRBD2 | TRBV7-9 | TGTGCCAGCCTCCCGGGGGGGTTATGGAATGAGCAGTTCTTC | CASLPGGLWNEQFF
TRBJ2-5 | many | . | TRBV12-3/TRBV12-4 | TGTGCCAGCACACGAGACATCCAAGAGACCCAGTACTTC | CASTRDIQETQYF
TRBJ1-4 | few | TRBD1 | TRBV12-3/TRBV12-4 | TGTGCCAGCATACAGGGGCCGTGGAATGAAAAACTGTTTTTT | CASIQGPWNEKLFF
TRBJ1-2 | few | TRBD1 | TRBV6-6 | TGTGCCAGCAGTTACTTAGCGGGACAGGGAAATGGCTACACCTTC | CASSYLAGQGNGYTF
TRBJ1-6 | . | . | TRBV4-3 | TGCGCCAGCAGCCAAGAAGTACAAGCTTCACCCCTCCACTTT | CASSQEVQASPLHF
TRBJ2-7 | . | . | TRBV12-3/TRBV12-4 | TGTGCCAGCAGTGAGATGACAGTCTCCTACGAGCAGTACTTC | CASSEMTVSYEQYF
TRBJ1-2 | many | TRBD1 | TRBV12-3/TRBV12-4 | TGTGCCAGCAAGCCCGGGACAGGGTGGGACTATGGCTACACCTTC | CASKPGTGWDYGYTF
TRBJ2-3 | many | . | TRBV12-3/TRBV12-4 | TGTGCCAGCAGACTTACTCAGAGCACAGATACGCAGTATTTT | CASRLTQSTDTQYF
TRBJ2-3 | . | . | TRBV12-3/TRBV12-4 | TGTGCCAGCAGTTTTATAGCGGATACGCAGTATTTT | CASSFIADTQYF
TRBJ1-2 | few | . | TRBV12-3/TRBV12-4 | TGTGCCAGCAGGAACATCTTTATGAGCTACACCTTC | CASRNIFMSYTF
TRBJ2-1 | . | TRBD2 | TRBV24-1 | TGTGCCACAAAGGGACTAGCGGACTACAATGAGCAGTTCTTC | CATKGLADYNEQFF
TRBJ1-2 | few | . | TRBV12-3/TRBV12-4 | TGTGCCAGCAGTGCAGGAAAGGACTATGGCTACACCTTC | CASSAGKDYGYTF
TRBJ2-3 | few | . | TRBV29-1 | TGCAGCGTTCGAGGCAGTTCTAGCACAGATACGCAGTATTTT | CSVRGSSSTDTQYF
TRBJ1-2 | . | . | TRBV12-3/TRBV12-4 | TGTGCCAGCAGTTTACTGGGAGGGCAGGCCAGGACTTTCTTC | CASSLLGGQARTFF
TRBJ2-3 | . | . | TRBV21-1 | TGTGCCAGCAGCAAACTAGACAGGGATCGCACAGATACGCAGTATTTT | CASSKLDRDRTDTQYF
TRBJ1-1 | many | TRBD1 | TRBV27 | TGTGCCAGCAGCCGACAGGGGATGAGTGAAGCTTTCTTT | CASSRQGMSEAFF
TRBJ1-2 | . | TRBD1 | TRBV7-2 | TGTGCCAGCAGCTTTGACAGGGGGCATGGCTACACCTTC | CASSFDRGHGYTF
TRBJ1-5 | . | . | TRBV7-2 | TGTGCCAGCAGCTTAGGGCATCTTAGCAATCAGCCCCAGCATTTT | CASSLGHLSNQPQHF
TRBJ2-5 | many | . | TRBV5-1 | TGCGCCAGCAGCTTGGCCGGGGACGCCCGGACCCAGTACTTC | CASSLAGDARTQYF
TRBJ1-5 | . | TRBD1 | TRBV19 | TGTGCCAGTAGTATGGTCCGACAGGGGGGGATTCAGCCCCAGCATTTT | CASSMVRQGGIQPQHF
TRBJ2-1 | . | TRBD1 | TRBV24-1 | TGTGCCACCAGTGAGGGGACAGGGAAGCAGTTCTTC | CATSEGTGKQFF
TRBJ2-7 | . | . | TRBV4-1 | TGCGCCAGCAGCCAAGATCCGAGAGCCGTAGCCTACGAGCAGTACTTC | CASSQDPRAVAYEQYF
TRBJ1-6 | many | . | TRBV6-4 | TGTGCCAGCAGTGACAGTTCACCCCTCCACTTT | CASSDSSPLHF
TRBJ2-3 | few | TRBD2 | TRBV20-1 | TGCAGTGCTAAAGCACTAGCGGGGGGTTTCACAGATACGCAGTATTTT | CSAKALAGGFTDTQYF
TRBJ2-3 | many | TRBD2 | TRBV5-1 | TGCGCCAGCAGCTTTCAAGCGGGGGGAAGCACAGATACGCAGTATTTT | CASSFQAGGSTDTQYF
TRBJ1-5 | . | . | TRBV19 | TGTGCCAGTACGGCGGCATACGGCAATCAGCCCCAGCATTTT | CASTAAYGNQPQHF
TRBJ1-1 | few | . | TRBV11-3 | TGTGCCAGCAGCCATGACAGCGGGCCTGAAGCTTTCTTT | CASSHDSGPEAFF
TRBJ2-5 | many | TRBD2 | TRBV4-1 | TGCGCCAGCAGCCCTAGGAGGCTAGCGGGGCCCACGGAGAAATCGGAGACCCAGTACTTC | CASSPRRLAGPTEKSETQYF
TRBJ2-5 | many | . | TRBV7-2 | TGTGCCAGCAGCTTAGTCCGCGGCCAAGAGACCCAGTACTTC | CASSLVRGQETQYF
TRBJ2-1 | few | . | TRBV7-2 | TGTGCCAGCACCGGACTGAGAATCAATGAGCAGTTCTTC | CASTGLRINEQFF
TRBJ1-2 | . | . | TRBV20-1 | TGCAGTGCTAGTTCCGGACAGACCCCTAACTATGGCTACACCTTC | CSASSGQTPNYGYTF
TRBJ1-5 | many | . | TRBV5-1 | TGTGCCAGCAGTCCCGGGGGCGATCAGCCCCAGCATTTT | CASSPGGDQPQHF
TRBJ2-5 | . | TRBD2 | TRBV20-1 | TGCAGTGCTAGAATTGCTAGCGGGGACCAAGAGACCCAGTACTTC | CSARIASGDQETQYF
TRBJ1-2 | . | TRBD1 | TRBV24-1 | TGTGCCACCAGTGACAACGGACAGGGCCGTAAGGGCTACACCTTC | CATSDNGQGRKGYTF
TRBJ1-5 | many | TRBD1 | TRBV6-2/TRBV6-3 | TGTGCCAGCAGTCCCCCGGGACAGGGGTACCAGCCCCAGCATTTT | CASSPPGQGYQPQHF
TRBJ2-1 | many | . | TRBV20-1 | TGCAGTGCTGCCGTCAACAATGAGCAGTTCTTC | CSAAVNNEQFF
TRBJ1-5 | many | . | TRBV28 | TGTGCCAGCAGTTTGGGACTCCGCAATCAGCCCCAGCATTTT | CASSLGLRNQPQHF
TRBJ1-2 | many | TRBD1 | TRBV4-1 | TGCGCCAGCAGCCAAAGAGCGGGGACAGCCGGCTCTAACTATGGCTACACCTTC | CASSQRAGTAGSNYGYTF
TRBJ2-5 | . | TRBD2 | TRBV7-6 | TGTGCCAGCAGCTTAGCGCGGGGAGGGAGAGAGACCCAGTACTTC | CASSLARGGRETQYF
TRBJ1-4 | many | TRBD1 | TRBV5-1 | TGCGCCAGCAGCTTTCAACAGGGGCCTGAAAAACTGTTTTTT | CASSFQQGPEKLFF
TRBJ1-6 | few | . | TRBV5-1 | TGCGCCAGCAGCCCGACGGATGATTCACCCCTCCACTTT | CASSPTDDSPLHF
TRBJ2-1 | many | . | TRBV9 | TGTGCCAGCAGCGTGGGAGGGGGCTCCTACAATGAGCAGTTCTTC | CASSVGGGSYNEQFF
TRBJ1-5 | . | TRBD1 | TRBV6-6 | TGTGCCAGCAGTTACTTGACAGGGGGCCAGCCCCAGCATTTT | CASSYLTGGQPQHF
TRBJ2-1 | many | TRBD2 | TRBV6-1 | TGTGCCAGCAGTGAACAGGCGGGGGGGCCGAGTGAGCAGTTCTTC | CASSEQAGGPSEQFF
TRBJ2-5 | few | . | TRBV5-1 | TGCGCCAGCAGCTTGGAGGGCTTCCAAGAGACCCAGTACTTC | CASSLEGFQETQYF
TRBJ1-2 | many | . | TRBV6-5 | TGTGCCAGCGTGTACGGTTCCCCCCCCCTCTACACCTTC | CASVYGSPPLYTF
TRBJ2-2 | few | TRBD2 | TRBV5-6 | TGTGCCAGCAGCTTACCTCTAGCGGGAGTCACCGGGGAGCTGTTTTTT | CASSLPLAGVTGELFF
TRBJ2-1 | many | . | TRBV9 | TGTGCCAGCAGCGTAGTCGCGGGGGCCCTTCGTTGGGATGAGCAGTTCTTC | CASSVVAGALRWDEQFF
TRBJ1-2 | few | . | TRBV6-2/TRBV6-3 | TGTGCCAGCAGAAGGACGGCCGGTTGGAGCTACACCTTC | CASRRTAGWSYTF
TRBJ1-6 | few | . | TRBV24-1 | TGTGCCACCAGTGAGGGGGGGTCGGCTAATTCACCCCTCCACTTT | CATSEGGSANSPLHF